Following are 12 T cell receptor beta chains from one sample sequenced in a study of T cells in Graves' hyperthyroidism and ophthalmopathy. Regions amplified from RNA transcripts were the TCR beta CDR3 regions. The TCR CDR3 was amplified in a first-round RT-PCR using the HTBI primer set. TCRdb independently ran MiXCR on the multiplex PCR reads; one entry per CDR3 protein. Of 300,000 to 450,000 distinct CDR3 sequences in the sample, about 14% were seen once. What was sequenced was blood. All receptors derive from a woman in her twenties or thirties with Graves' ophthalmopathy.

Many counts were recorded for this clonotype. The chain has TRBV28 and TRBJ1-2; no definite D call. The germline V gene has CDR1 MDHEN and CDR2 SYDVKM. V was cut by 1 base and J by 8 bases, with 8 bases left in between. The CDR3 runs to 12 residues. CDR3 DNA: TGTGCCAGCAGTTTATTGGGAAACGGCTACACCTTC. Encoded protein: CASSLLGNGYTF.

There are a few counts of this clonotype. V and J are TRBV19 and TRBJ2-1; 7 positions match TRBD2. The V gene end was trimmed by 5 bases and the J gene end by 2 bases; junction bases not matched to a gene: 9. The CDR3 is 16 amino acids. Germline CDR1 is LNHDA and CDR2 is SQIVND (reference sequence). The CDR3 coding sequence is TGTGCCAGTAGTGCCCCCCTAGCGGTGACCTACAATGAGCAGTTCTTC. Amino acid sequence: CASSAPLAVTYNEQFF.

This clonotype was seen ten or more times. The chain employs TRBV3-1 and TRBJ1-5; D unclear. Per germline, CDR1 LGHDT and CDR2 YNNKEL (reference sequence). The CDR3 is made up of 15 amino acids. V was trimmed by 5 bases and J by 0 bases, leaving 11 bases between them. In DNA form, the CDR3 reads TGTGCCAGCAGCTCCCGGGCCGATAGCAATCAGCCCCAGCATTTT. Protein product: CASSSRADSNQPQHF.

This clonotype was recorded many times. The chain couples TRBV12-3 or TRBV12-4 to TRBJ1-1, with 11 bases matching TRBD1. The CDR3 is 12 amino acids. Trimming removed 8 bases from V and 4 bases from J; junction bases left unmatched: 0. In nucleotides, the CDR3 is TGTGCCAGCGGACAGGGGGCCACTGAAGCTTTCTTT. It encodes CASGQGATEAFF.

The table lists this clonotype with many counts. The chain couples TRBV9 to TRBJ2-5; D remains ambiguous. CDR1 and CDR2 (germline): SGDLS, YYNGEE. V was trimmed by 0 bases and J by 4 bases, leaving 4 bases between them. CDR3 length: 12 residues. The CDR3 sequence: CASSVGGETQYF. The CDR3 bases are TGTGCCAGCAGCGTAGGAGGAGAGACCCAGTACTTC.

This clonotype was counted ten times or more. J is TRBJ1-6 and V is TRBV7-9, with D possibly TRBD1 on 5 matching bases. V lost 5 bases to trimming and J lost 10 bases, with 27 bases between them. The length of the CDR3 is 18 residues. The germline gives CDR1 SEHNR, CDR2 FQNEAQ (reference sequence). The CDR3 DNA reads as TGTGCCAGCAGCCGCGCCGGGGACGGGGGGATATTTTACTCACCCCTCCACTTT. Protein: CASSRAGDGGIFYSPLHF.

This clonotype was seen only a few times. A much more abundant neighbour one base away suggests this may be a read error. The rearrangement links TRBV29-1 to TRBJ2-3; tentative D call: TRBD2 (5 bases). Germline CDR1 reads SQVTM; CDR2 reads ANQGSEA. This CDR3 is built from 16 residues. V dropped 0 bases and J dropped 1 base, with 14 bases sitting between them. CDR3 nucleotides: TGCAGCGTTGAAGATCTGGTAGTGAGGGGCACAGATACGCAGTATTTT. This sequence encodes CSVEDLVVRGTDTQYF.

This clonotype was detected many times. The chain employs TRBV12-3 or TRBV12-4 and TRBJ2-1, with 10 positions matching TRBD2. The CDR3 extends over 19 amino acids. Losses at the gene ends were 5 bases for V and 4 bases for J; bases not matched to a gene: 17. CDR3 in amino acids: CASSARGSGGGRAYNEQFF. The CDR3 nucleotides are TGTGCCAGCAGTGCCAGGGGAAGCGGGGGGGGCCGGGCTTACAATGAGCAGTTCTTC.

Ten or more counts support this clonotype. The rearrangement uses TRBV6-1 and TRBJ1-3; D call uncertain. V was trimmed by 8 bases and J by 0 bases, leaving 11 bases between them. The CDR3 spans 14 residues. From germline, CDR1 is MNHNS and CDR2 SASEGT. The CDR3 sequence: CASHPQNSGNTIYF. The CDR3, as DNA: TGTGCCAGCCATCCTCAAAACTCTGGAAACACCATATATTTT.

This rearrangement joins TRBV6-1 to TRBJ1-4; the match to TRBD1 covers 9 bases. Germline lookup yields CDR1 MNHNS and CDR2 SASEGT. This CDR3 is built from 16 residues. Losses at the gene ends were 2 bases for V and 4 bases for J; bases not matched to a gene: 5. CDR3 loop: CASSEFLGQGNEKLFF. CDR3 in DNA: TGTGCCAGCAGTGAATTTTTGGGACAGGGTAATGAAAAACTGTTTTTT.

This clonotype came up many times. The chain has TRBV28 and TRBJ1-4; D is undetermined. This CDR3 has 15 amino acids. The V end was cut by 6 bases, the J end by 5 bases, with 16 bases between. Germline CDR1 and CDR2: MDHEN and SYDVKM. The CDR3 here is CASSFVKAQNEKLFF. The CDR3 region has the DNA TGTGCCAGCAGCTTTGTTAAGGCGCAGAATGAAAAACTGTTTTTT.

This clonotype was counted many times. V is TRBV27 and J is TRBJ1-2; a weak D match, TRBD1 (5 bases). V lost 7 bases, J lost 3 bases, and 18 bases lay in between. The length of the CDR3 is 15 residues. Germline values: CDR1 MNHEY, CDR2 SMNVEV (reference sequence). Here the CDR3 DNA reads TGTGCCAGCACTGTAAGCGGGGGATCGGACTATGGCTACACCTTC. It is translated as CASTVSGGSDYGYTF.